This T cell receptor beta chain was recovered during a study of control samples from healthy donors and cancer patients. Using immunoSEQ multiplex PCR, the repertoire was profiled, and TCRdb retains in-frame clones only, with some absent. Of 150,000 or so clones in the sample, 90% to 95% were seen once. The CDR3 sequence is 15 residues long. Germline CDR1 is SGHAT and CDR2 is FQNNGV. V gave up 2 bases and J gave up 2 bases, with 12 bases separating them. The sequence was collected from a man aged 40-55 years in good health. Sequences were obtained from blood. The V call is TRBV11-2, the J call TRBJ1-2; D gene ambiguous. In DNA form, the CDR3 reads TGTGCCAGCAGCTTAACGCGGGGAGGAAACTATGGCTACACCTTC. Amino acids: CASSLTRGGNYGYTF.